The 21 T cell receptor beta chains below all came from one sample that was sequenced in a study of T cells in Graves' hyperthyroidism and ophthalmopathy. Using RNA transcripts as the source, TCR beta CDR3 regions were amplified. Carried out on the TCR CDR3, a first-round RT-PCR used the HTBI primer set. From the multiplex PCR reads, TCRdb called clonotypes with MiXCR, one entry per CDR3 protein. This table has 300,000 to 350,000 distinct CDR3 sequences, approximately 22% appearing once. The sequencing sample was made of blood. These receptors were collected from a woman in her forties or fifties with Graves' hyperthyroidism.

Concerning this clonotype itself: Since a much larger clone is just one base distant, this may be a read error. The rearrangement links TRBV20-1 to TRBJ2-7, with TRBD2 identical over 11 bases. In germline, CDR1 is DFQATT, CDR2 SNEGSKA (reference sequence). The CDR3 has 17 amino acids. The junction had 13 bases not matched to a gene; V was cut back by 4 bases and J by 2 bases. The CDR3 sequence is CSATLMISGRAAYEQYF. Written as DNA, the CDR3 is TGCAGTGCTACGCTCATGATTAGCGGGAGGGCCGCCTACGAGCAGTACTTC.

This clonotype was seen at least ten times. This rearrangement joins TRBV11-3 to TRBJ2-3; 10 positions match TRBD2. Germline V gives CDR1 SGHNT, CDR2 YENEEA. The CDR3 has 17 residues. The V segment lost 2 bases and the J segment 4 bases; nucleotides outside the gene matches: 9. The CDR3 is CASSLNALAGVADTQYF. The CDR3 DNA sequence: TGTGCCAGCAGCTTAAATGCCCTAGCGGGAGTGGCAGATACGCAGTATTTT.

The V and J genes are TRBV5-1 and TRBJ2-2, with D possibly being TRBD2 (6 bases). V was clipped by 2 bases and J by 1 base, with 15 bases between them. The germline V gene encodes CDR1 SGHRS and CDR2 YFSETQ. There are 17 residues in the CDR3. The CDR3 nucleotides read TGCGCCAGCAGCTTTCGGTCGAGTAGCGGGAACACCGGGGAGCTGTTTTTT. Protein product: CASSFRSSSGNTGELFF.

This clonotype was seen a handful of times. The rearrangement uses TRBV19 and TRBJ2-5; D possibly uses TRBD1 or TRBD2 (5 bases each). Germline V CDR1 and CDR2: LNHDA, SQIVND (reference sequence). The CDR3 is 15 residues long. V was shortened by 3 bases and J by 5 bases, with 16 bases between the two germline ends. As DNA, the CDR3 is TGTGCCAGTAGTATGGGGGAAGCGGCCAGGGAGACCCAGTACTTC. Protein product: CASSMGEAARETQYF.

The gene calls are TRBV10-3 and TRBJ1-2, with D possibly TRBD1 on 5 matching bases. The germline V and J ends were trimmed by 5 bases and 3 bases, with 10 bases remaining between them. The CDR3 sequence is 13 residues long. Germline V gene sequence: CDR1 ENHRY, CDR2 SYGVKD. CDR3 DNA: TGTGCCATCAGTCAGGGATTTTACTATGGCTACACCTTC. This gives the protein CAISQGFYYGYTF.

The gene calls are TRBV6-1 and TRBJ1-1; 8 positions agree with TRBD1. Germline values: CDR1 MNHNS, CDR2 SASEGT. V was clipped by 8 bases and J by 6 bases; unmatched bases: 5. The CDR3 is made up of 12 amino acids. The CDR3 nucleotides are TGTGCCAGCTGGGACAGGCGGCCTGAAGCTTTCTTT. It specifies CASWDRRPEAFF.

This clonotype was seen many times. The chain combines TRBV20-1 with TRBJ2-1, with D unresolved. V was pared by 1 base and J by 5 bases, with 6 bases between. The CDR3 length is 12 residues. Germline V CDR1 and CDR2: DFQATT, SNEGSKA (reference sequence). The CDR3 nucleotides read TGCAGTGCTAGAGTTGCGGACAATGAGCAGTTCTTC. Its protein is CSARVADNEQFF.

The chain carries TRBV6-5 and TRBJ1-3; no definite D call. V gave up 2 bases and J gave up 0 bases, with 8 bases separating them. Germline V lookup: CDR1 MNHEY, CDR2 SVGAGI. The CDR3 covers 15 residues. CDR3 amino acids: CASSYQRVSGNTIYF. CDR3 DNA sequence: TGTGCCAGCAGTTACCAGCGTGTCTCTGGAAACACCATATATTTT.

On this clonotype: A much bigger clone sits one base away, suggesting this may be a read error. The chain joins TRBV4-2 to TRBJ2-5, with D perhaps matching TRBD2 (5 bases). The germline V gene has CDR1 LGHNA and CDR2 YNFKEQ. The CDR3 totals 13 residues. This CDR3 is CASSQDWGEAQYF. CDR3 DNA sequence: TGTGCCAGCAGCCAAGATTGGGGAGAGGCCCAGTACTTC.

The CDR3 sequence is CASSTYNDIQYF. The CDR3 nucleotides read TGTGCCAGCAGTACCTACAATGACATTCAGTACTTC. The V and J genes are TRBV6-1 and TRBJ2-4; D is uncertain. Germline CDR1 and CDR2: MNHNS and SASEGT. Between the trimmed V and J ends, which lost 5 bases and 8 bases, there was a span of 10 bases. The CDR3 covers 12 residues.

This clonotype was picked up a small number of times. J is TRBJ2-7 and V is TRBV5-6; maybe TRBD1 (6 bases). Germline loops: CDR1 SGHDT, CDR2 YYEEEE. CDR3 length equals 14 residues. Deletions cut 4 bases from V and 6 bases from J, with 17 bases between. In DNA form, the CDR3 reads TGTGCCAGCAGCGAAACAGGGACCTTTGGCGAGCAGTACTTC. The encoded protein is CASSETGTFGEQYF.

On this clonotype itself: Since the CDR3 does not end with the conserved phenylalanine or tryptophan, this likely comes from a read error. The J gene is TRBJ1-1, the V gene TRBV12-3 or TRBV12-4, with D uncertain. CDR3 size: 13 residues. With 5 bases removed from V and 7 bases from J, the gap between germline ends came to 14 bases. CDR3 nucleotide sequence: TGTGCCAGCAGTCCGGGAGGTAGTAATGAAGCTTTCCTT. Its translation is CASSPGGSNEAFL.

This clonotype has ten or more counts. J is TRBJ1-2 and V is TRBV2; a possible D gene is TRBD1 (6 bases). The germline V gene encodes CDR1 SNHLY and CDR2 FYNNEI. V was trimmed by 6 bases and J by 8 bases, leaving 13 bases between them. The CDR3 has 12 amino acids. The CDR3 here is CASRDSLTGYTF. The DNA for the CDR3 is TGTGCCAGCAGGGACAGTTTAACGGGCTACACCTTC.

This clonotype was counted only a few times. This CDR3 is CAWSKGSGSGNTIYF. The CDR3 DNA is TGTGCCTGGAGTAAAGGAAGTGGCTCTGGAAACACCATATATTTT. The V and J genes are TRBV30 and TRBJ1-3, with D unclear. The V and J ends lost 2 bases and 0 bases respectively, with 11 bases between them. Looked up from germline, CDR1 is GTSNPN and CDR2 is SVGIG (reference sequence). The CDR3 extends over 15 amino acids.

The rearrangement uses TRBV6-5 and TRBJ2-7; D gene ambiguous. The V gene's germline CDR1 is MNHEY and CDR2 SVGAGI. The CDR3 is made up of 17 amino acids. Trimming stripped 0 bases from V and 0 bases from J, with 15 bases between. CDR3 bases: TGTGCCAGCAGTTACTCGAAAAAGCCCCATACCTCCTACGAGCAGTACTTC. Encoded protein: CASSYSKKPHTSYEQYF.

This clonotype was counted many times. V gene TRBV2 combines with J gene TRBJ1-1; TRBD1 matches at 7 bases. Germline assignment: CDR1 SNHLY and CDR2 FYNNEI. V dropped 5 bases and J dropped 4; count of bases not matched to a gene: 7. The CDR3 sequence is 14 residues long. The CDR3 loop reads CASSKDRQGTEAFF. CDR3 DNA sequence: TGTGCCAGCAGTAAGGACAGACAGGGCACTGAAGCTTTCTTT.

The chain employs TRBV20-1 and TRBJ1-5, with D maybe TRBD1 (6 bases). Between the trimmed V and J ends, which lost 5 bases and 7 bases, there was a span of 12 bases. Germline loops: CDR1 DFQATT, CDR2 SNEGSKA (reference sequence). The CDR3 contains 12 residues. The CDR3 nucleotides are TGCAGTGCTCGAGGGGGGTCCCAGCCCCAGCATTTT. This sequence encodes CSARGGSQPQHF.

V is TRBV6-5 and J is TRBJ1-1; D possibly corresponds to TRBD1 (5 bases). Looked up from germline, CDR1 is MNHEY and CDR2 is SVGAGI. Trimming shortened V by 2 bases and J by 4 bases, and 17 bases separated the two germline ends. The length of the CDR3 is 16 residues. The CDR3 protein is CASSYGGGRAGTEAFF. Written as DNA, the CDR3 is TGTGCCAGCAGTTACGGGGGAGGCAGGGCCGGCACTGAAGCTTTCTTT.

This rearrangement joins TRBV20-1 to TRBJ1-2; D possibly corresponds to TRBD1 (6 bases). Trimming pared 2 bases from V and 5 bases from J, leaving 15 bases between. This CDR3 contains 14 residues. CDR1 and CDR2 (germline): DFQATT, SNEGSKA (reference sequence). The CDR3 protein is CSARLQGTNYGYTF. CDR3 sequence (DNA): TGCAGTGCTAGATTACAAGGGACAAATTATGGCTACACCTTC.

This clonotype came up many times. The CDR3: CASSLVRGDEQFF. In DNA, the CDR3 is TGTGCCAGCAGCTTAGTGAGGGGGGATGAGCAGTTCTTC. The chain combines TRBV7-9 with TRBJ2-1; D tentatively reads TRBD1 or TRBD2 (6 bases each). CDR3 size: 13 residues. The germline CDR1 and CDR2 sequences are SEHNR and FQNEAQ (reference sequence). V lost 1 base and J 8 bases, leaving 9 bases between the germline ends.

This clonotype has ten or more counts. The chain recombines TRBV2 with TRBJ2-1, with a weak D call TRBD2 (6 bases). The CDR3 consists of 17 residues. V was trimmed by 6 bases and J by 4 bases, leaving 22 bases between them. Germline values: CDR1 SNHLY, CDR2 FYNNEI. The chain's CDR3 is CASRKQPGTQVYNEQFF. In nucleotides, the CDR3 is TGTGCCAGCAGAAAACAACCCGGGACTCAGGTGTACAATGAGCAGTTCTTC.